This T cell receptor (beta chain) derives from a study of OX40 agonist ivuxolimab in advanced cancers. About the study: Every 2 weeks, patients received ivuxolimab intravenously, dosed at 0.01 to 10 mg/kg. Averaging about 60 years in age, with a range of roughly 20 to 80, the cohort was about 86% male. Enrollees could have had prior anti-PD-1, anti-PD-L1 or anti-CTLA-4 therapy, which around 43% had received. Overall study results and limits: At 0.1 to 3.0 mg/kg and by week 6, clonal expansion occurred in CD4+ and CD8+ blood T cells.

This CDR3 region has 15 residues. Germline V gene data show CDR1 as MNHEY and CDR2 as SMNVEV (reference sequence). V trimming: 5 bases; J trimming: 7 bases; junction bases outside the gene matches: 11. In the case of this clone: Its antigen is not identified.

Profiling relied on immunoSEQ multiplex PCR, and the TCRdb table lists in-frame clones only, not all of them. The table lists over 50,000 clones, approximately 86% of them singletons. Material: CD4+ or CD8+ T cells sorted from blood, obtained in a trial of the OX40 agonist ivuxolimab. The J gene is TRBJ2-5, the V gene TRBV27; 9 bases agree with TRBD1. This clonotype was obtained from an adult with an advanced solid tumor such as melanoma, head and neck, liver or kidney cancer. The CDR3 region has the DNA TGTGCCAGCAGTCCCTGGACAGGGGATTACGCGACCCAGTACTTC. Its translation: CASSPWTGDYATQYF.